Below are 21 T cell receptor beta chains sequenced from a single sample in a study of early T cells in non-severe SARS-CoV-2 infection (TCRdb year 2021). Receptor libraries were prepared by 5' RACE. The sequencer was a NextSeq 500. TCRdb passed the public sequencing reads through fastp at Q25 and MiXCR, retaining productive beta sequences. Rows merge per CDR3 protein into single entries with the most common DNA and genes. The sample records about 39,000 distinct CDR3 sequences, 5.5% of which are singletons. The top ten constitute roughly 4.5% of the sample. This specimen was whole blood, taken at baseline. The receptors derive from an adult who was a healthcare worker with PCR-confirmed SARS-CoV-2 infection or an uninfected control (not recorded which).

This clonotype was observed many times. V is TRBV12-3 or TRBV12-4 and J is TRBJ1-5; TRBD1 might be the D (6 bases). The CDR3 has 14 residues. V was clipped by 5 bases and J by 4 bases, with 12 bases between them. Written as DNA, the CDR3 is TGTGCCAGCAGTCTTACAGGGCAGAATCAGCCCCAGCATTTT. Amino acid sequence: CASSLTGQNQPQHF.

This clonotype is labeled medium-sized. The chain is built from TRBV12-3 or TRBV12-4 and TRBJ1-1; no clear D gene. Trimming left V 5 bases short and J 5 bases short, with 9 bases between. This CDR3 has 12 residues. The CDR3: CASSPGWTEAFF. CDR3 sequence (DNA): TGTGCCAGCAGTCCCGGATGGACTGAAGCTTTCTTT.

The rearrangement joins TRBV5-1 to TRBJ2-1; D may correspond to TRBD1 or TRBD2 (6 bases each). Germline V lookup: CDR1 SGHRS, CDR2 YFSETQ. V was pared by 5 bases and J by 8 bases, with 14 bases between. The CDR3 spans 13 residues. The CDR3 bases are TGCGCCAGCAGTCTCCGGGGGCGCGATGAGCAGTTCTTC. Translation: CASSLRGRDEQFF.

Ten or more counts support this clonotype. This rearrangement joins TRBV27 to TRBJ2-7; D not resolved. Germline V gene sequence: CDR1 MNHEY, CDR2 SMNVEV (reference sequence). With 3 bases removed from V and 0 bases from J, the gap between germline ends came to 9 bases. The CDR3 covers 14 residues. DNA for the CDR3: TGTGCCAGCAGTTTTCGACCGAGCTCCTACGAGCAGTACTTC. Amino acid sequence: CASSFRPSSYEQYF.

There are many counts of this clonotype. CDR3 region: CASSFDRDTEAFF. CDR3 bases: TGTGCCAGCAGTTTCGACAGGGACACTGAAGCTTTCTTT. This rearrangement joins TRBV6-1 to TRBJ1-1, with 7 bases identical to TRBD1. V shed 5 bases and J 3 bases; nucleotides not matched to a gene: 3. CDR1 MNHNS and CDR2 SASEGT come from the germline V gene. The CDR3 extends over 13 amino acids.

There are many counts of this clonotype. CDR3 DNA: TGTGCCACCAGTGATGGGAGCCCCCAAGAGACCCAGTACTTC. Amino acid sequence: CATSDGSPQETQYF. The chain joins TRBV24-1 to TRBJ2-5, with D possibly being TRBD2 (5 bases). This CDR3 has 14 residues. Trimming left V 3 bases short and J 1 base short, with 8 bases between. CDR1 is KGHDR and CDR2 is SFDVKD in the germline V gene.

This clonotype was seen many times. V usage is TRBV6-5 and J usage is TRBJ1-4, with D possibly TRBD1 on 5 matching bases. The germline V gene encodes CDR1 MNHEY and CDR2 SVGAGI. Trimming cost V 5 bases and J 3 bases, with 10 bases left between them. The length of the CDR3 is 14 residues. The CDR3 nucleotides are TGTGCCAGCAGTCCCACAGGTTCTAATGAAAAACTGTTTTTT. Encoded protein: CASSPTGSNEKLFF.

This clonotype has at least ten counts. The CDR3 here is CASSSQKGDYGYTF. In DNA, the CDR3 is TGTGCCAGCAGCTCCCAGAAGGGGGACTATGGCTACACCTTC. V usage is TRBV7-6 and J usage is TRBJ1-2, with D perhaps matching TRBD1 (6 bases). The CDR3 covers 14 residues. Germline lookup yields CDR1 SGHVS and CDR2 FNYEAQ. Between the trimmed V and J ends, which lost 4 bases and 3 bases, there was a span of 12 bases.

This clonotype has at least ten counts. V gene TRBV5-1 combines with J gene TRBJ2-3; D is tentatively TRBD1 or TRBD2 (5 bases each). CDR1 and CDR2 (germline): SGHRS, YFSETQ. This CDR3 is built from 16 residues. Trimming cost V 2 bases and J 4 bases, with 17 bases left between them. CDR3 sequence (DNA): TGCGCCAGCAGCTTTTCCCCCGGGGCCGGGGCAGATACGCAGTATTTT. This translates into CASSFSPGAGADTQYF.

This clonotype was detected many times. The chain links TRBV6-2 or TRBV6-3 to TRBJ2-2; TRBD1 aligns across 9 bases. The CDR3 consists of 15 residues. Germline lookup yields CDR1 MNHEY and CDR2 SVGEGT. V shed 10 bases, J shed 1 base, and the junction held 7 bases outside the gene matches. The CDR3 coding sequence is TGTGCCACCACGGACAGGGGCCAGAACACCGGGGAGCTGTTTTTT. This sequence encodes CATTDRGQNTGELFF.

The rearrangement joins TRBV3-1 to TRBJ1-1; possible D gene TRBD1, 5 bases. From germline, CDR1 is LGHDT and CDR2 YNNKEL (reference sequence). CDR3 length: 13 residues. Trimming left V 2 bases short and J 4 bases short, with 8 bases between. DNA of the CDR3: TGTGCCAGCAGCCAAACCGACAGCACTGAAGCTTTCTTT. Its protein is CASSQTDSTEAFF.

The chain links TRBV4-1 to TRBJ1-1, with 8 positions matching TRBD1. CDR1 is MGHRA and CDR2 is YSYEKL in the germline V gene. This CDR3 is 17 amino acids long. J lost 0 bases, V lost 0 bases, and 6 bases had no gene match. CDR3 DNA: TGCGCCAGCAGCCAAGATCTTAACAGGGGGATGAACACTGAAGCTTTCTTT. Protein: CASSQDLNRGMNTEAFF.

This clonotype showed up many times. The chain joins TRBV11-3 to TRBJ2-1; 7 bases fit TRBD2. Germline values: CDR1 SGHNT, CDR2 YENEEA. The length of the CDR3 is 14 residues. The V segment lost 0 bases and the J segment 12 bases; nucleotides outside the gene matches: 8. The CDR3: CASSLDRLAAGQFF. CDR3 sequence (DNA): TGTGCCAGCAGCTTAGATCGGCTAGCGGCAGGGCAGTTCTTC.

This clonotype has a count of ten or more. J is TRBJ2-2 and V is TRBV15; D possibly corresponds to TRBD1 (5 bases). Germline V gene data show CDR1 as LNHNV and CDR2 as YYDKDF (reference sequence). The CDR3 runs 17 residues. V dropped 0 bases and J dropped 4 bases, with 15 bases sitting between them. The DNA for the CDR3 is TGTGCCACCAGCAGAGAGCGACCAGGGTGGGGCACCGGGGAGCTGTTTTTT. Translated: CATSRERPGWGTGELFF. Full variable domain (remainder filled in from reference TRBV15 and TRBJ2-2): DAMVIQNPRYQVTQFGKPVTLSCSQTLNHNVMYWYQQKSSQAPKLLFHYYDKDFNNEADTPDNFQSRRPNTSFCFLDIRSPGLGDTAMYLCATSRERPGWGTGELFFGEGSRLTVL.

This clonotype was observed many times. The genes are TRBV13 and TRBJ2-6, with D possibly being TRBD2 (7 bases). Looked up from germline, CDR1 is PRHDT and CDR2 is FYEKMQ (reference sequence). V dropped 6 bases and J dropped 0 bases, with 21 bases sitting between them. CDR3 length: 19 residues. The CDR3 DNA follows: TGTGCCAGCAGGAGGGGGGGGAACCTCCCTCGCTCTGGGGCCAACGTCCTGACTTTC. It translates to CASRRGGNLPRSGANVLTF.

This clonotype showed up many times. The rearrangement uses TRBV6-4 and TRBJ1-1; the D is unclear. Germline CDR1 MRHNA, CDR2 SNTAGT. The V and J ends lost 0 bases and 5 bases respectively, with 10 bases between them. CDR3 size: 14 residues. The CDR3 nucleotides read TGTGCCAGCAGTGACTCGAGTCGTGGTACTGAAGCTTTCTTT. It codes for CASSDSSRGTEAFF.

This clonotype has at least ten counts. This chain uses TRBV19 with TRBJ1-1; D may be TRBD1 (6 bases). This CDR3 contains 17 residues. Between the trimmed V and J ends, which lost 6 bases and 8 bases, there was a span of 28 bases. Germline-derived CDR1 and CDR2 are LNHDA and SQIVND (reference sequence). The CDR3 DNA reads as TGTGCCAGTAGGACCTTAACGGGGGGCATGACAGAGCCGGAAGCTTTCTTT. This translates into CASRTLTGGMTEPEAFF.

This clonotype occurred many times. The chain has TRBV7-6 and TRBJ2-1, with D perhaps matching TRBD2 (6 bases). Germline CDR1 is SGHVS and CDR2 is FNYEAQ. The CDR3 extends over 15 amino acids. The V end lost 0 bases, the J end lost 7 bases, and 13 bases lay between the germline ends. CDR3 sequence (DNA): TGTGCCAGCAGCTTAGCGGGAGGACCGGGTAATGAGCAGTTCTTC. This gives the protein CASSLAGGPGNEQFF.

As concerns this clonotype: Possible read error: a much larger clone is one base away. This CDR3 fails to terminate in the conserved phenylalanine or tryptophan, so it likely reflects a read error. This rearrangement joins TRBV2 to TRBJ2-7, with D uncertain. Germline CDR1 is SNHLY and CDR2 is FYNNEI. The CDR3 totals 10 residues. Trimming shortened V by 2 bases and J by 6 bases, and 2 bases separated the two germline ends. DNA for the CDR3: TGTGCCAGCAGTGAAATCGAGCAGTACATC. Its translation is CASSEIEQYI.

This clonotype occurred many times. The chain uses TRBV7-9 and TRBJ2-4; 14 positions match TRBD2. Germline V gene data show CDR1 as SEHNR and CDR2 as FQNEAQ (reference sequence). V shed 5 bases and J 2 bases; nucleotides not matched to a gene: 11. This CDR3 is built from 19 residues. This chain's CDR3 is CASSPNTGTSGSPKNIQYF. The CDR3 DNA reads TGTGCCAGCAGCCCGAACACCGGGACTAGCGGGAGCCCCAAAAACATTCAGTACTTC.

This clonotype occurred many times. The chain uses TRBV7-4 and TRBJ1-1; a possible D gene is TRBD1 (6 bases). Between the trimmed V and J ends, which lost 5 bases and 6 bases, there was a span of 19 bases. CDR1 is SGHVT and CDR2 is SQSDAQ in the germline V gene. The CDR3 contains 15 residues. CDR3 sequence (DNA): TGTGCCAGCAGCACCTCGAGGGGGGATGGACCTGAAGCTTTCTTT. This gives the protein CASSTSRGDGPEAFF.